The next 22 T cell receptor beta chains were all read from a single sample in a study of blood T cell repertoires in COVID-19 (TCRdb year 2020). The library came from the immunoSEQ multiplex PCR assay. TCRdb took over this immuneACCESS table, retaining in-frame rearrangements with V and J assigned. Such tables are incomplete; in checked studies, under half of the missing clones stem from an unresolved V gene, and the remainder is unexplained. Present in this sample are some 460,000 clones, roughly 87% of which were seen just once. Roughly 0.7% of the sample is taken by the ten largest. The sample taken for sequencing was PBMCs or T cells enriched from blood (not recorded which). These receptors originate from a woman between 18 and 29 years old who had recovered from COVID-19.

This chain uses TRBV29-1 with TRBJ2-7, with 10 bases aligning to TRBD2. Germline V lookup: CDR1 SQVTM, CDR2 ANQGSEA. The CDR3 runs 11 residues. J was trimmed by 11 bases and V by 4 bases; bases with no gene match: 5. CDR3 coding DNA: TGCAGCGTTGGGCTAGCGGGGGTTGAGTACTTC. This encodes CSVGLAGVEYF.

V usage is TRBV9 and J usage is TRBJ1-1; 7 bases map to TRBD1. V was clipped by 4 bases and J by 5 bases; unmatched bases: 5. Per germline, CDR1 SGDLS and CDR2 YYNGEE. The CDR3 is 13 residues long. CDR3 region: CASSTTGSTEAFF. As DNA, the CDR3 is TGTGCCAGCAGCACGACAGGGTCTACTGAAGCTTTCTTT.

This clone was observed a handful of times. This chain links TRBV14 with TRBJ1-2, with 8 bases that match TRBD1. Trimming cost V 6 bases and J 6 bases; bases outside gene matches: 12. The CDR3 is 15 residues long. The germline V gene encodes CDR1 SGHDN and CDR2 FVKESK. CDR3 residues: CASSTYRGTFDGYTF. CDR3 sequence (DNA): TGTGCCAGCAGTACTTACAGGGGGACCTTCGATGGCTACACCTTC.

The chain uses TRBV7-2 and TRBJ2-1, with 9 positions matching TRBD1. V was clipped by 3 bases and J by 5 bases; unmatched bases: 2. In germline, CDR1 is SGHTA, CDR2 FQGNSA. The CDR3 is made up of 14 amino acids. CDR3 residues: CASSFRTGDNEQFF. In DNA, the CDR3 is TGTGCCAGCAGCTTCAGGACAGGGGACAATGAGCAGTTCTTC.

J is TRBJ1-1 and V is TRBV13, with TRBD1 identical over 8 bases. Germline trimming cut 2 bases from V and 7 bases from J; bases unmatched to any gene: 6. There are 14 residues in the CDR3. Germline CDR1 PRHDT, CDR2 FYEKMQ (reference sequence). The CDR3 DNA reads TGTGCCAGCAGCTTAAGGGACAGGCCGATTGAAGCTTTCTTT. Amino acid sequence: CASSLRDRPIEAFF.

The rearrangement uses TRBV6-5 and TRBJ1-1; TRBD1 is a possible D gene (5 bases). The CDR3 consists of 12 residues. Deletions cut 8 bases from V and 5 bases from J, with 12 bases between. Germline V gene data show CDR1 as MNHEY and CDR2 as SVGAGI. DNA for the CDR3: TGTGCCAGCGCGCGGGGCGTAACTGAAGCTTTCTTT. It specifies CASARGVTEAFF.

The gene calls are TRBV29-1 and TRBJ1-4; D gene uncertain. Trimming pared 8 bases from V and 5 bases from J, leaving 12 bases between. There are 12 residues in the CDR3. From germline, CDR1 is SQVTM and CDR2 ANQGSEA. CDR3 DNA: TGCAGCTTTACGAGCTCCAATGAAAAACTGTTTTTT. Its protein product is CSFTSSNEKLFF.

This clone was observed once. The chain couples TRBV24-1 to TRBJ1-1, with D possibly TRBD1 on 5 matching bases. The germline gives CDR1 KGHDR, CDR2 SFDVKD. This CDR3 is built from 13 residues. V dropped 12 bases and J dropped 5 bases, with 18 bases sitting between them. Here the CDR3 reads CASSGGSWTEAFF. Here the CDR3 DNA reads TGTGCCTCCTCGGGGGGGTCGTGGACTGAAGCTTTCTTT.

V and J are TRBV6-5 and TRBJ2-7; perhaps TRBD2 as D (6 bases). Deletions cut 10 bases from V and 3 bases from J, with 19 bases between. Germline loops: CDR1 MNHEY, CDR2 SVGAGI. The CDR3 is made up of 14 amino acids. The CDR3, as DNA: TGTGCCATTACAGGAGGGACTCTTAGCTACGAGCAGTACTTC. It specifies CAITGGTLSYEQYF.

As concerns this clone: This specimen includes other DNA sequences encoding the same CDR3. CDR3: CASSLDSQETQYF. The DNA for the CDR3 is TGTGCCAGCAGCTTGGACAGCCAAGAGACCCAGTACTTC. V usage is TRBV5-5 and J usage is TRBJ2-5; D call uncertain. V dropped 0 bases and J dropped 1 base, with 4 bases sitting between them. Germline V gene data show CDR1 as SGHKS and CDR2 as YYEKEE (reference sequence). This CDR3 spans 13 amino acids.

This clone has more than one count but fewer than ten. CDR3: CASRPRRGLNSNQPQHF. DNA for the CDR3: TGTGCCAGCAGACCTCGGAGGGGCTTAAATAGCAATCAGCCCCAGCATTTT. This sequence joins TRBV27 and TRBJ1-5; D is possibly TRBD1 (5 bases). Germline loops: CDR1 MNHEY, CDR2 SMNVEV (reference sequence). CDR3 length equals 17 residues. Trimming pared 6 bases from V and 0 bases from J, leaving 18 bases between.

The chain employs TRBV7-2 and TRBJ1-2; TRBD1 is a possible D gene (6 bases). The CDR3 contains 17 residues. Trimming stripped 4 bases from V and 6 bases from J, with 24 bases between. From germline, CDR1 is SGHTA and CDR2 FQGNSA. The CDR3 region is CASSSPAQGLRIDGYTF. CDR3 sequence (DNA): TGTGCCAGCAGCTCCCCGGCACAGGGTCTTCGTATAGATGGCTACACCTTC.

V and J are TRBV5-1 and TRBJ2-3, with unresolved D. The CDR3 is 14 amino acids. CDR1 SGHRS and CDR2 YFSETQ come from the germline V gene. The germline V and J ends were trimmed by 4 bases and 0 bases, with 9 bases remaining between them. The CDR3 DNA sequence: TGCGCCAGCAGCCCCATAGTTAGCACAGATACGCAGTATTTT. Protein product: CASSPIVSTDTQYF.

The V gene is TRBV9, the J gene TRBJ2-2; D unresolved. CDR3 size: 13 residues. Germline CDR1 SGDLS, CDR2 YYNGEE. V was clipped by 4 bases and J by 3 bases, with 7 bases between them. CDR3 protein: CASSPRYTGELFF. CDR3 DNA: TGTGCCAGCAGCCCCCGTTACACCGGGGAGCTGTTTTTT. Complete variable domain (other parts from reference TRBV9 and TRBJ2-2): DSGVTQTPKHLITATGQRVTLRCSPRSGDLSVYWYQQSLDQGLQFLIQYYNGEERAKGNILERFSAQQFPDLHSELNLSSLELGDSALYFCASSPRYTGELFFGEGSRLTVL.

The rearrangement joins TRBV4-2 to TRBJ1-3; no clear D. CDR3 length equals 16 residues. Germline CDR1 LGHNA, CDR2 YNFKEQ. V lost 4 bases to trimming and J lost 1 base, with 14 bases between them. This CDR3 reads CASSREGGSSGNTIYF. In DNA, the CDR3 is TGTGCCAGCAGCCGGGAGGGAGGTAGTTCTGGAAACACCATATATTTT.

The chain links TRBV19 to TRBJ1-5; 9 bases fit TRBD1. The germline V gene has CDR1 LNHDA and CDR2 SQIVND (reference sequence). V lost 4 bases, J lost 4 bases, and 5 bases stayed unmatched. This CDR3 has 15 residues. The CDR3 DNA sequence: TGTGCCAGTAGTACACAGACAGGGGGGAATCAGCCCCAGCATTTT. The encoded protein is CASSTQTGGNQPQHF.

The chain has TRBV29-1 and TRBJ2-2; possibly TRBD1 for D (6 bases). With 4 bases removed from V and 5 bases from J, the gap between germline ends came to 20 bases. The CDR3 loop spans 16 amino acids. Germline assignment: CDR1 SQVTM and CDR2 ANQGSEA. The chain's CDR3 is CSVGGSRDGTTGELFF. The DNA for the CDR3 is TGCAGCGTTGGGGGATCCCGGGACGGGACAACCGGGGAGCTGTTTTTT.

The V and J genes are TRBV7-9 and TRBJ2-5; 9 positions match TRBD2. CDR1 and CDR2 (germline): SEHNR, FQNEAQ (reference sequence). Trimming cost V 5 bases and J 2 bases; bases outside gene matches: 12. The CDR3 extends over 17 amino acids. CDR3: CASSQGLAPASQETQYF. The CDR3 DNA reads TGTGCCAGCAGCCAGGGACTAGCCCCGGCCTCTCAAGAGACCCAGTACTTC.

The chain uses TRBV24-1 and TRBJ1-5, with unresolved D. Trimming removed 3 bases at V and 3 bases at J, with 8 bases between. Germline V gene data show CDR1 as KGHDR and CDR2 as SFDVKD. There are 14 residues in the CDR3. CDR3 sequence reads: CATSDGGFNQPQHF. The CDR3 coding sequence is TGTGCCACCAGTGATGGAGGGTTCAATCAGCCCCAGCATTTT.

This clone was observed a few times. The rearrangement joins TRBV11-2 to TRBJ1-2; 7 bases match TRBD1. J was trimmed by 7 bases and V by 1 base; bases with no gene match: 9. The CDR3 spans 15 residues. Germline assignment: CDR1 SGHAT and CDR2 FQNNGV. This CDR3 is CASSLGTGQVFGYTF. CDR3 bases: TGTGCCAGCAGCTTAGGGACAGGTCAGGTCTTTGGCTACACCTTC.

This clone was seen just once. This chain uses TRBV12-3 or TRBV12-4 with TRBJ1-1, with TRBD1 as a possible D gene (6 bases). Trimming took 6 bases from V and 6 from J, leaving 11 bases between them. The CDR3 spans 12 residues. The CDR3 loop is CASSTGKAEAFF. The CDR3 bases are TGTGCCAGCAGCACAGGGAAAGCTGAAGCTTTCTTT.

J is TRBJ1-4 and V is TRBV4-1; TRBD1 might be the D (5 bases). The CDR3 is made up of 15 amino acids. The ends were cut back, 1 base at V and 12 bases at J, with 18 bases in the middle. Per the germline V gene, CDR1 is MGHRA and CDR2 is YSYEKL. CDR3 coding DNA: TGCGCCAGCAGCCAAGGGGGGACTTTAAGGTCGGAACTGTTTTTT. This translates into CASSQGGTLRSELFF.